What follows describes a single T cell receptor beta chain. Its matching antigen is unknown. Germline CDR1 is LNHNV and CDR2 is YYDKDF (reference sequence). The CDR3 has 11 residues. Deletions cut 3 bases from V and 8 bases from J, with 7 bases between. This entry is derived from a study of CD8 T cells in Susac syndrome. Study-wide results and limits: As acknowledged by the study, its TCR sequencing and HLA analysis included a relatively small number of individuals.

Random-hexamer reverse transcription was applied to roughly 0.5 to 1 ug RNA. From the immunoSEQ multiplex PCR reads, TCRdb called clonotypes with MiXCR, one entry per CDR3 protein. Seen here are around 230,000 distinct CDR3 sequences, 90% to 96% observed once, and the top ten hold less than 0.11%. Source material: CD4+ T cells from PBMCs. The TCR sequence derives from a human donor with Susac syndrome. The chain has TRBV15 and TRBJ1-2; the D is unclear. CDR3: CATSSGRGYTF. The CDR3 DNA follows: TGTGCCACCAGCAGCGGACGGGGCTACACCTTC.